This TCR beta chain was captured by sequencing in a study of naive and memory T cell subsets (dated by TCRdb to the late 2010s). For the study in its entirety: The study applied an open-source, UMI-based TCR alpha and beta sequencing pipeline to sorted naive and memory peripheral blood T cell subsets. RNA was DNase-treated and reverse transcribed with TCR constant-region primers, mostly using SuperScript III. IgG serology results and the functional CMV T cell responses were in complete agreement.

Separate amplification of TCR alpha and beta chain libraries was performed from the second PCR step onward. To determine each donor's CMV status, fresh PBMCs were stimulated overnight with CMV viral lysate, and IFNgamma production from CD4+ T cells was then assessed. Using Miltenyi beads, CD4 T cells were first positively selected, and CD8 T cells were then positively selected from the CD4-negative fraction. Cells were stained for CD3, CD4, CD8, CD45RA, CD27 and a live/dead dye and were sorted on a BD Aria II into four subsets based on CD45RA and CD27. A few healthy volunteers provided blood, and the blood of each volunteer was split into CD4 and CD8 T cells and then into four differentiation subsets. Roughly 120 ml of peripheral blood was collected from each donor, and PBMC were isolated from the blood using Ficoll-Paque PLUS density-gradient centrifugation. Sorted cells were lysed in RLT buffer, and RNA was extracted with a Qiagen RNeasy kit and stored at -80°C.

Results and caveats for the whole study, not just this receptor: RNA-based TCR counts may be affected by expression changes linked to T cell activation and differentiation. Once error correction was done, more than 90% of naive TCR sequences showed up just once, which made the naive abundance distributions much steeper than those of the memory subsets. A few larger clonotypes were present in naive repertoires, especially CD8 naive repertoires, and these clonotypes were possibly memory cells re-expressing CD45RA. A clonotype was defined as a single alpha or beta chain sequence rather than as a paired alpha/beta receptor. The repertoire findings for the naive and memory subsets could not be validated, as no ground truth was available. A power law was followed by TCR abundance, with an exponent that differed between naive and memory subsets but was consistent across the three individuals. Gini index rose and Shannon and inverse Simpson diversity fell from naive through CM, EM and EMRA in both CD4 and CD8 cells.

This clonotype has just a few counts. Its antigen is unknown. Base qualities are not provided; no much larger clone lies one nucleotide away. Library construction relied on UMI-ligation and nested PCR. The beta constant-region primer consisted of an equimolar mixture of two oligonucleotides that together covered TRBC1 and TRBC2. The ligated cDNA went through four rounds of PCR with nested alpha and beta constant-region primers together with the SP2 primer. A single-stranded oligonucleotide containing the SP2 primer and a 12-nucleotide UMI was joined to the 3' end of the cDNA by T4 RNA ligase 1. Incubation of the ligation reaction lasted roughly 20-25 hours at 16 degrees C. PCR2 was typically performed as a SYBR Green qPCR and was stopped at a predetermined threshold so that over-amplification was prevented. Apart from the first purification, every purification step used Agencourt AMPure XP magnetic beads. Libraries were quantified by Qubit and checked on a TapeStation, with a main peak expected near 650 bp. Sequencing of the pooled libraries was done on an Illumina MiSeq using v2 2x251 paired-end kits, which typically yielded roughly 0.9-2.2 million reads per sample. Each sample library was pooled at approximately 3.6 nM, and roughly 4.5-7% PhiX was included to improve cluster recognition. Processing in the source paper ran as follows. V and J genes were assigned to Demultiplexor-processed FASTQ reads by Decombinator through tag matching, with a single base-pair mismatch being allowed. Collapsinator used UMIs to correct both sequencing errors and frequency errors arising from PCR heterogeneity. TCRs were translated and CDR3s were extracted from the conserved cysteine to the FGXG phenylalanine by CDR3Translator, with non-productive sequences being flagged. Repertoires were subsampled to equal numbers of UMI-defined TCRs before Gini, Shannon entropy and inverse Simpson indices were calculated. Power-law fits to clonotype abundance distributions were performed by maximum likelihood within the linear range. For one naive CD8 sample, the pipeline and MIGEC produced similar UMI counts, unique TCR numbers and clonal distributions. One analysis removed from the naive repertoire any naive TCRs that were also present in any memory subset from the same donor. The repertoires were searched for under 7,500 CMV-associated CDR3 sequences that had been compiled from VDJdb and a published dataset. TCRdb reprocessing: public reads trimmed at Q25 with fastp, clones called with MiXCR, in-frame beta chains kept. Duplicate CDR3 protein sequences are folded into a single record with the most common DNA and genes. TCRdb's processing, not the authors', yielded these V and J calls. Recorded for this sample are approximately 150,000 distinct CDR3 sequences; 22% of them occurred a single time. Around 0.11% of the sample is held by the ten biggest clonotypes.

The TCR sequence derives from a human donor in good health. Sequenced sample: naive CD4+ T cells from blood. The cell subset or site label here, explained by the study, means: naive T cells, CD45RA high CD27+.

The sequenced DNA: TGTGCCAGCAGTTTAGGAACTAGGGTCGGTGAGCAGTTCTTC. Its protein is CASSLGTRVGEQFF. Recombination connected TRBV6-2 or TRBV6-3 to TRBJ2-1; the best D guess is TRBD2, with 5 bases matching. CDR1 and CDR2, looked up from the germline V gene, are MNHEY and SVGEGT. The CDR3 spans 14 residues, from the cysteine through the phenylalanine. The read is trimmed to its CDR3 DNA, 42 bases read in frame from base 1. V is reduced by 4 bases and J by 9 bases, leaving a spacing of 16 bases between them.